The rows below give T cell receptor beta chains drawn from one sample of a study of blood T cell repertoires in COVID-19. Generated by immunoSEQ multiplex PCR, the TCRdb table keeps only in-frame clones and is missing some. The sample records around 220,000 clones, around 90% being singletons. Material for sequencing was PBMCs or T cells enriched from blood (not recorded which). The receptors were gathered from a woman aged 18-35 years who had recovered from COVID-19. CDR3s include the opening cysteine and the closing phenylalanine or tryptophan. D genes are given only for firm matches. Clone size is given for some rows only: seen once, a few or many times, or a class if the clone is expanded.

TRBJ2-5 TRBV7-3 . once TGTGCCAGCAGTCAAAGGGGTTGGGAGACCCAGTACTTC CASSQRGWETQYF
TRBJ2-1 TRBV5-4 . . TGTGCCAGCAGCTTGGGGGCTCCCGAAAGCTCCTACAATGAGCAGTTCTTC CASSLGAPESSYNEQFF
TRBJ1-1 TRBV9 . few TGTGCCAGCAGCGTAGAAGCCTCGATGAACACTGAAGCTTTCTTT CASSVEASMNTEAFF
TRBJ1-2 TRBV27 . . TGTGCCAGCAGTTTATCCGGAGAACCTTACTATGGCTACACCTTC CASSLSGEPYYGYTF
TRBJ1-2 TRBV6-5 TRBD1 . TGTGCCAGCAGTTCTGGACAGGTCTGGGGCTACACCTTC CASSSGQVWGYTF
TRBJ1-2 TRBV6-6 TRBD1 once TGTGCCAGCAGTGGGTCCGGGACAGGCCTCGGAGGCTACACCTTC CASSGSGTGLGGYTF
TRBJ1-1 TRBV7-3 . once TGTGCCAGCAGCCCGATCGCGGGAATTAACACTGAAGCTTTCTTT CASSPIAGINTEAFF
TRBJ1-4 TRBV28 . . TGTGCCAGCAATGGGGCCGGTGAAAAACTGTTTTTT CASNGAGEKLFF
TRBJ1-1 TRBV11-3 . . TGTGCCAGCAGCTTAGCTCTTTGGGGGCAGGAGGAGAACACTGAAGCTTTCTTT CASSLALWGQEENTEAFF
TRBJ1-1 TRBV6-2/TRBV6-3 TRBD1 few TGTGCCAGCAGTCCCGACAGGGTGGGGACTGAAGCTTTCTTT CASSPDRVGTEAFF
TRBJ2-7 TRBV11-3 TRBD1 . TGTGCCAGCAGCTTATCTAGGGGGACAGTGACCTACGAGCAGTACTTC CASSLSRGTVTYEQYF
TRBJ1-1 TRBV29-1 . . TGCAGCGTTGCGGGTAGACTGAACACTGAAGCTTTCTTT CSVAGRLNTEAFF
TRBJ1-4 TRBV6-6 . . TGTGCCAGCAGTTACAGAGACAGGCAGGAAAAACTGTTTTTT CASSYRDRQEKLFF
TRBJ1-5 TRBV19 . . TGTGCCAGTAGTATAATTCCACAGCCCCAGCATTTT CASSIIPQPQHF
TRBJ1-6 TRBV2 . . TGTGCCAGCAGAGGGTGGGAGAATAATTCACCCCTCCACTTT CASRGWENNSPLHF
TRBJ1-6 TRBV5-1 . . TGCGCCAGCAGCTTGAGGGGTTTGACCTATAATTCACCCCTCCACTTT CASSLRGLTYNSPLHF
TRBJ2-7 TRBV2 . few TGTGCCAGCAGTGAACAGGGGTACTCCTACGAGCAGTACTTC CASSEQGYSYEQYF
TRBJ2-3 TRBV2 . . TGTGCCACGGGTCGGGGGACAGAAACAGATACGCAGTATTTT CATGRGTETDTQYF
TRBJ2-5 TRBV27 . . TGTGCCAGCAGCCGCAGTGGAGAGACCCAGTACTTC CASSRSGETQYF
TRBJ2-1 TRBV14 . . TGTGCCAGCAGCCACGTGCTCTCGGGGAACAATGAGCAGTTCTTC CASSHVLSGNNEQFF
TRBJ2-3 TRBV7-9 . . TGTGCCAGCAGGCTGTACATGGATACGCAGTATTTT CASRLYMDTQYF
TRBJ2-1 TRBV9 TRBD2 once TGTGCCAGCAGCGTAGATCTAGCGGAGTACAATGAGCAGTTCTTC CASSVDLAEYNEQFF
TRBJ2-1 TRBV5-1 . . TGCGCCAGCAGCTTGGGCGGGACCCGCTCCTACAATGAGCAGTTCTTC CASSLGGTRSYNEQFF
TRBJ1-6 TRBV7-3 . . TGTGCCAGCAGCTCCCGGGGGGGCGGTAGTTCACCCCTCCACTTT CASSSRGGGSSPLHF
TRBJ1-4 TRBV3-1/TRBV3-2 . . TGTGCCAGCAGCCCGGTCCTTAGGGGTAATGAAAAACTGTTTTTT CASSPVLRGNEKLFF
TRBJ2-3 TRBV5-1 . . TGCGCCAGCAGCTTTCCCGCTAGCATCGATACGCAGTATTTT CASSFPASIDTQYF
TRBJ1-3 TRBV11-3 . . TGTGCCAGCAGCTTAGTCCCGGAGCTCTCTGGAAACACCATATATTTT CASSLVPELSGNTIYF
TRBJ2-7 TRBV7-3 . . TGTGCCAGCAGCCCGGGCAGGGCTCCATCCTACGAGCAGTACTTC CASSPGRAPSYEQYF
TRBJ2-7 TRBV7-8 TRBD1 . TGTGCCAGCAGCTTTTACCGGGACAGGGGAGACGAGCAGTACTTC CASSFYRDRGDEQYF
TRBJ2-5 TRBV9 TRBD2 . TGTGCCAGCAGCGTAGGGCGGGAGTTTGAGACCCAGTACTTC CASSVGREFETQYF
TRBJ1-1 TRBV28 . . TGTGCCAGCAACCTGGGAGTCACTGAAGCTTTCTTT CASNLGVTEAFF
TRBJ2-6 TRBV15 . . TGTGCCACCAGCAGAGACACGGACAGATACTCTGGGGCCAACGTCCTGACTTTC CATSRDTDRYSGANVLTF
TRBJ1-1 TRBV20-1 TRBD1 . TGCAGTGCTAGTCCCTCAGACAGGGGGAGGATGAACACTGAAGCTTTCTTT CSASPSDRGRMNTEAFF
TRBJ1-2 TRBV7-9 . . TGTGCCAGCAGCAGCCTAACAGGGCTCGGTGGCTACACCTTC CASSSLTGLGGYTF
TRBJ2-4 TRBV18 TRBD2 . TGTGCCAGCTCACCCGCGACTAGCGGGAGGGCCAAAAACATTCAGTACTTC CASSPATSGRAKNIQYF
TRBJ1-6 TRBV5-4 . . TGTGCCAGCAGCTTGACGTTAGGTACGCAGGTCCACTTT CASSLTLGTQVHF
TRBJ1-6 TRBV6-5 TRBD1 . TGTGCCAGCACTGTGACAGGGTTATCACCCCTCCACTTT CASTVTGLSPLHF
TRBJ2-5 TRBV11-3 . once TGTGCCAGCAGCCCCCATAGAGCGATGGAAGAGACCCAGTACTTC CASSPHRAMEETQYF
TRBJ2-4 TRBV10-3 TRBD2 . TGTGCCATCAGCACGGGACTAGCGGGAGGAGGCAAAAACATTCAGTACTTC CAISTGLAGGGKNIQYF